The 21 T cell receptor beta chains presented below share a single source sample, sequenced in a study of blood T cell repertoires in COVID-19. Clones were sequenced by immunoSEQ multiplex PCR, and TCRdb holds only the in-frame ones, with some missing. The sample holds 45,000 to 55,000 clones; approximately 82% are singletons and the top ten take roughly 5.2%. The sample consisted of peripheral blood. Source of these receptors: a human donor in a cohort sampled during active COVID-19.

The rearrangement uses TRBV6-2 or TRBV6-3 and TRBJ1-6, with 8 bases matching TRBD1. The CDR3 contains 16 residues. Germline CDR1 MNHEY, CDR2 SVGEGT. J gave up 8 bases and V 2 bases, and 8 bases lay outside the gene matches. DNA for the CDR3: TGTGCCAGCAGTTACCCCCCGACAGGGGCAGATTCACCCCTCCACTTT. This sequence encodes CASSYPPTGADSPLHF.

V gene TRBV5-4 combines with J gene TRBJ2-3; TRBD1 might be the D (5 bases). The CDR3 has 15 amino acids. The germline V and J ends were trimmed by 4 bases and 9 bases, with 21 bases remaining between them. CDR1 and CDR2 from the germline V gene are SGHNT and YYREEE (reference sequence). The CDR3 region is CASSLDMLGSVTQYF. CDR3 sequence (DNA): TGTGCCAGCAGCCTGGACATGCTAGGATCCGTGACGCAGTATTTT.

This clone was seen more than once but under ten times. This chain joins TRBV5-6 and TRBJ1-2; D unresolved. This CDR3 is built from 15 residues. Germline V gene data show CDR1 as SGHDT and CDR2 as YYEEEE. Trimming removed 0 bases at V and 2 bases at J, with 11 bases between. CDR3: CASSLVRLLNYGYTF. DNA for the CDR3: TGTGCCAGCAGCTTGGTACGGTTATTGAACTATGGCTACACCTTC.

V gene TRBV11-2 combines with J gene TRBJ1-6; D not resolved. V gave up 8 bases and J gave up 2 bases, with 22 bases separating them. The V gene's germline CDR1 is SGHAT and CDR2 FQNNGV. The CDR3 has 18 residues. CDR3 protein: CASVIPSRRVTYNSPLHF. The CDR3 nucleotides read TGTGCCAGCGTCATTCCTTCCCGCCGGGTCACCTATAATTCACCCCTCCACTTT.

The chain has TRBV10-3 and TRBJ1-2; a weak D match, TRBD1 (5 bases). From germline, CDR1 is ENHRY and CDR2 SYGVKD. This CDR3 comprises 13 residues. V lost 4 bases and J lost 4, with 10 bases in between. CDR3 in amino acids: CAISGGGGYGYTF. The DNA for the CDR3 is TGTGCCATCAGTGGGGGCGGGGGCTATGGCTACACCTTC.

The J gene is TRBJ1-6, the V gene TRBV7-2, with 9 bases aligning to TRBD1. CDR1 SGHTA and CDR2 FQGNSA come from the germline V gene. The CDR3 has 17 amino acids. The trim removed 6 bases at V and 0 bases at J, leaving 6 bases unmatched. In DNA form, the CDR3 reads TGTGCCAGCAGGTCCGGGACAGGGAGCTCCTATAATTCACCCCTCCACTTT. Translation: CASRSGTGSSYNSPLHF.

CDR3 amino acids: CASSMDRGSQPQHF. CDR3 DNA sequence: TGTGCCAGTAGTATGGACAGGGGAAGTCAGCCCCAGCATTTT. The chain has TRBV19 and TRBJ1-5; TRBD1 matches at 9 bases. V was pared by 3 bases and J by 6 bases, with 3 bases of the junction left unmatched. The CDR3 sequence is 14 residues long. Germline values: CDR1 LNHDA, CDR2 SQIVND (reference sequence).

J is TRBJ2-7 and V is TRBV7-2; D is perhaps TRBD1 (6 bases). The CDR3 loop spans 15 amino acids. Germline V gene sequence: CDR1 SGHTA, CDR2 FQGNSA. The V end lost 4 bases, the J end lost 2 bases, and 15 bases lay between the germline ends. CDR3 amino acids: CASSSGQPRAYEQYF. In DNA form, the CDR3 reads TGTGCCAGCAGCTCCGGACAGCCTCGCGCCTACGAGCAGTACTTC.

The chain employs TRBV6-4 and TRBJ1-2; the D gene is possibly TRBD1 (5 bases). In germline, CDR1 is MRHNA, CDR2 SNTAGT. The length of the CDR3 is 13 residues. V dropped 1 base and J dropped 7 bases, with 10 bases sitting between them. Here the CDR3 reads CASSDWRGGGYTF. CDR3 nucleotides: TGTGCCAGCAGTGACTGGAGGGGAGGTGGCTACACCTTC.

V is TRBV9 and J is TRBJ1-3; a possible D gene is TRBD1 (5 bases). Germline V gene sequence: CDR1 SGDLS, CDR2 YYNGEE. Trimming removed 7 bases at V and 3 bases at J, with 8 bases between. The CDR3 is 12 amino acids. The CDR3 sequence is CASGTRGNTIYF. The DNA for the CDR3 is TGTGCCAGCGGGACTCGTGGAAACACCATATATTTT.

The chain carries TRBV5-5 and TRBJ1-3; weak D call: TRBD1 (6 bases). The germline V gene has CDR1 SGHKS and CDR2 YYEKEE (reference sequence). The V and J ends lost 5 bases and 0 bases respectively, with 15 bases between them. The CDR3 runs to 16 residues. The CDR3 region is CASRPSGTPSGNTIYF. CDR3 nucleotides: TGTGCCAGCAGACCCTCCGGGACACCCTCTGGAAACACCATATATTTT.

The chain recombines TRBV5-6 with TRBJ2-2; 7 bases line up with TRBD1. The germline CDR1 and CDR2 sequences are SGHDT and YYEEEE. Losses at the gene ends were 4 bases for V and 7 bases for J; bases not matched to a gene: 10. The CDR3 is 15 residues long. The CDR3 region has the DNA TGTGCCAGCAGCACCCACCAGGGGGACGACGGGGAGCTGTTTTTT. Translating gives CASSTHQGDDGELFF.

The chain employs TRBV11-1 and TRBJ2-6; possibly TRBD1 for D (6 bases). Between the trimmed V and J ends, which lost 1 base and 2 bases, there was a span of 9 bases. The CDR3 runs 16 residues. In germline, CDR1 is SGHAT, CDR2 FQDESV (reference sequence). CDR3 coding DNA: TGTGCCAGCAGCTTAGGTGGGGGCCCTGGGGCCAACGTCCTGACTTTC. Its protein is CASSLGGGPGANVLTF.

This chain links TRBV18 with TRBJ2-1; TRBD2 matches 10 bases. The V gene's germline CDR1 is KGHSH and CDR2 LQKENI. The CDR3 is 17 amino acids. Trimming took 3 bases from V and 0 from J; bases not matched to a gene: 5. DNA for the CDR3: TGTGCCAGCTCACCGAGTCTAGCGGGGGTCTCCTACAATGAGCAGTTCTTC. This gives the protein CASSPSLAGVSYNEQFF.

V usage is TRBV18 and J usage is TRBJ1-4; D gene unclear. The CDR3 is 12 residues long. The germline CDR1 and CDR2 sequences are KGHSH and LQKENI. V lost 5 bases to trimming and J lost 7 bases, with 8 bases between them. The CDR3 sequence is CASSTGGEKLFF. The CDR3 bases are TGTGCCAGCTCAACCGGAGGTGAAAAACTGTTTTTT.

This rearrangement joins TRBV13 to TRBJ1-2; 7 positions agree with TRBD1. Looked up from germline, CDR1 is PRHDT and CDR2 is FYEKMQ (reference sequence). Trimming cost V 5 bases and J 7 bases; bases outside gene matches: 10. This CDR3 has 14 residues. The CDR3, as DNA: TGTGCCAGCAGCATAGACAGGGTGAAGAGTGGCTACACCTTC. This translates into CASSIDRVKSGYTF. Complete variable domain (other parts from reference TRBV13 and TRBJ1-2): AAGVIQSPRHLIKEKRETATLKCYPIPRHDTVYWYQQGPGQDPQFLISFYEKMQSDKGSIPDRFSAQQFSDYHSELNMSSLELGDSALYFCASSIDRVKSGYTFGSGTRLTVV.

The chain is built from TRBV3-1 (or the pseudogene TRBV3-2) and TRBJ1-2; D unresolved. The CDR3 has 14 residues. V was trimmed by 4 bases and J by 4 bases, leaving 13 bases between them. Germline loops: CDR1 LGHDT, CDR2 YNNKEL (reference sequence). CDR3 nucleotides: TGTGCCAGCAGCCCTCGTATGGGCAGCTATGGCTACACCTTC. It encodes CASSPRMGSYGYTF.

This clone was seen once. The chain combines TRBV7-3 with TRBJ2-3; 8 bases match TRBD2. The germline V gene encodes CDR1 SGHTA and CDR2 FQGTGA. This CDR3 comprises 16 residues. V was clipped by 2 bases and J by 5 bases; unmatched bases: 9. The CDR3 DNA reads TGTGCCAGCAGCTTATCAGCGGGGGCCGGGGGAGATACGCAGTATTTT. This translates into CASSLSAGAGGDTQYF.

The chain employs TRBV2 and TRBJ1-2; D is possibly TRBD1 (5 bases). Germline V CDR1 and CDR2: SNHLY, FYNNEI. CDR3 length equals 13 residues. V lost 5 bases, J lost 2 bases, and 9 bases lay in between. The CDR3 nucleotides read TGTGCCAGCAGTACACAGGAGAACTATGGCTACACCTTC. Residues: CASSTQENYGYTF.

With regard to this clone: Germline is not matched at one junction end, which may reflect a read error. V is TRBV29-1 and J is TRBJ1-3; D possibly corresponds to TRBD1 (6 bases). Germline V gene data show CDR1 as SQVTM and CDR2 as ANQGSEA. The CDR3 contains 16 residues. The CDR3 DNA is TGCCGCGTTGCCGCGGGGGGCGGGCCATCTGGAAACACCATATATTTT. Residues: CRVAAGGGPSGNTIYF.

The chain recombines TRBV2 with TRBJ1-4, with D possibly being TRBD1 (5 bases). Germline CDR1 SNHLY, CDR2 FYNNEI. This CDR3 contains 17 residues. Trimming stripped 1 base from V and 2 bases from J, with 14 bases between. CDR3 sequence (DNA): TGTGCCAGCAGTGAAGGGTACAGGTCTGGGACTAATGAAAAACTGTTTTTT. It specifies CASSEGYRSGTNEKLFF.